These 15 T cell receptor beta chains were sequenced from one sample in a study of blood T cell repertoires in COVID-19. TCRdb keeps only in-frame clones here, not all; method: immunoSEQ multiplex PCR. Here the sample spans 200,000 to 300,000 clones, roughly 86% being singletons. Sequencing was performed on peripheral blood. Receptor source: a man aged 50-60 years with acute or convalescent COVID-19.

A note on this clone: This same CDR3 is encoded by further DNA sequences in the sample. V gene TRBV7-9 combines with J gene TRBJ1-1, with 8 bases fitting TRBD1. After removal of 3 bases from V and 8 bases from J, the junction contained 2 bases not matched to a gene. The CDR3 length is 12 residues. Germline V gene lookup returns CDR1 SEHNR and CDR2 FQNEAQ (reference sequence). The CDR3 loop is CASSFGQGEAFF. The CDR3 DNA reads as TGTGCCAGCAGCTTCGGACAGGGCGAAGCTTTCTTT.

The rearrangement joins TRBV9 to TRBJ2-2, with 7 nucleotides matching TRBD1. The CDR3 is made up of 14 amino acids. Trimming removed 6 bases from V and 3 bases from J; junction bases left unmatched: 5. Per germline, CDR1 SGDLS and CDR2 YYNGEE. The CDR3 sequence: CASKGTADTGELFF. CDR3 DNA: TGTGCCAGCAAGGGGACAGCGGACACCGGGGAGCTGTTTTTT. Filled out from reference TRBV9 and TRBJ2-2, the complete variable domain reads DSGVTQTPKHLITATGQRVTLRCSPRSGDLSVYWYQQSLDQGLQFLIQYYNGEERAKGNILERFSAQQFPDLHSELNLSSLELGDSALYFCASKGTADTGELFFGEGSRLTVL.

This chain uses TRBV4-1 with TRBJ2-1, with 10 nucleotides matching TRBD1. Germline trimming cut 3 bases from V and 7 bases from J; bases unmatched to any gene: 15. The CDR3 is made up of 18 amino acids. Germline V gene lookup returns CDR1 MGHRA and CDR2 YSYEKL. The CDR3 loop is CASSQGSPARQGANEQFF. The CDR3 DNA reads TGCGCCAGCAGCCAGGGCTCTCCTGCGAGACAGGGGGCAAATGAGCAGTTCTTC.

There are a few counts of this clone. The CDR3 spells CASSLANQGYEQYF. The CDR3 coding sequence is TGTGCCAGCAGCTTGGCTAACCAGGGCTACGAGCAGTACTTC. The chain joins TRBV5-5 to TRBJ2-7, with D perhaps matching TRBD1 (5 bases). This CDR3 region has 14 residues. Germline assignment: CDR1 SGHKS and CDR2 YYEKEE (reference sequence). Trimming removed 0 bases at V and 3 bases at J, with 10 bases between.

V and J are TRBV3-1 (or the pseudogene TRBV3-2) and TRBJ2-4, with 7 positions matching TRBD1. The CDR3 runs 17 residues. V was clipped by 5 bases and J by 0 bases; unmatched bases: 10. Germline V gene lookup returns CDR1 LGHDT and CDR2 YNNKEL (reference sequence). In DNA form, the CDR3 reads TGTGCCAGCAGCGCAGTCACAGGGGACACAGCCAAAAACATTCAGTACTTC. Protein product: CASSAVTGDTAKNIQYF.

The chain joins TRBV12-5 to TRBJ2-3; 11 bases are shared with TRBD2. Germline assignment: CDR1 LGHNT and CDR2 FRNRAP. Trimming took 5 bases from V and 4 from J; bases not matched to a gene: 8. The CDR3 extends over 16 amino acids. CDR3 DNA sequence: TGTGCTAGTGGTCTACCACTAGCGGGAGCATCAGATACGCAGTATTTT. It translates to CASGLPLAGASDTQYF.

V usage is TRBV19 and J usage is TRBJ2-7; D unresolved. CDR1 is LNHDA, CDR2 SQIVND, per germline (reference sequence). The CDR3 covers 12 residues. V lost 10 bases to trimming and J lost 0 bases, with 10 bases between them. CDR3 sequence: CATSGSSYEQYF. The CDR3 region has the DNA TGTGCCACCTCTGGTAGCTCCTACGAGCAGTACTTC.

This chain links TRBV19 with TRBJ1-5, with no clear D. This CDR3 region has 13 residues. Germline lookup yields CDR1 LNHDA and CDR2 SQIVND (reference sequence). Trimming stripped 5 bases from V and 7 bases from J, with 12 bases between. CDR3 sequence reads: CASSLSQRQPQHF. As DNA, the CDR3 is TGTGCCAGTAGTCTGTCTCAGAGGCAGCCCCAGCATTTT.

CDR3 amino acids: CASSTRANTGELFF. The CDR3 region has the DNA TGCGCCAGCAGTACCAGGGCGAACACCGGGGAGCTGTTTTTT. V gene TRBV5-1 combines with J gene TRBJ2-2, with D perhaps matching TRBD1 (5 bases). There are 14 residues in the CDR3. V lost 5 bases and J 0 bases, leaving 8 bases between the germline ends. Germline CDR1 reads SGHRS; CDR2 reads YFSETQ.

The V gene is TRBV19, the J gene TRBJ1-2; D may be TRBD1 (6 bases). The CDR3 is 15 residues long. Germline CDR1 is LNHDA and CDR2 is SQIVND (reference sequence). Deletions cut 5 bases from V and 8 bases from J, with 21 bases between. The CDR3 loop reads CASSPVPGEMKGYTF. The CDR3 bases are TGTGCCAGTAGTCCCGTCCCAGGGGAGATGAAAGGCTACACCTTC.

The chain employs TRBV7-9 and TRBJ2-7; TRBD1 aligns across 7 bases. The CDR3 sequence is 14 residues long. From germline, CDR1 is SEHNR and CDR2 FQNEAQ (reference sequence). V lost 5 bases and J lost 1; bases outside the gene matches: 5. CDR3: CASSRQGPSYEQYF. DNA of the CDR3: TGTGCCAGCAGCCGACAGGGACCATCCTACGAGCAGTACTTC. Together with reference TRBV7-9 and TRBJ2-7, the CDR3 gives the full variable domain: DTGVSQNPRHKITKRGQNVTFRCDPISEHNRLYWYRQTLGQGPEFLTYFQNEAQLEKSRLLSDRFSAERPKGSFSTLEIQRTEQGDSAMYLCASSRQGPSYEQYFGPGTRLTVT.

The J gene is TRBJ1-2, the V gene TRBV29-1, with TRBD1 matching 8 bases. This CDR3 contains 13 residues. V lost 4 bases to trimming and J lost 7 bases; unmatched junction nucleotides: 8. Germline CDR1 and CDR2: SQVTM and ANQGSEA. The CDR3 DNA is TGCAGCGTTGGACGACAGGGGCTGGGTGGCTACACCTTC. Translated, it gives CSVGRQGLGGYTF.

This clone appeared a single time. This rearrangement joins TRBV11-3 to TRBJ2-1; 10 bases agree with TRBD2. CDR3 length: 16 residues. Germline trimming cut 5 bases from V and 5 bases from J; bases unmatched to any gene: 9. CDR1 and CDR2 from the germline V gene are SGHNT and YENEEA. This CDR3 is CASSILRSGGDNEQFF. CDR3 nucleotide sequence: TGTGCCAGCAGCATCCTCCGAAGCGGGGGGGACAATGAGCAGTTCTTC. The whole variable domain, remainder taken from reference TRBV11-3 and TRBJ2-1, is EAGVVQSPRYKIIEKKQPVAFWCNPISGHNTLYWYLQNLGQGPELLIRYENEEAVDDSQLPKDRFSAERLKGVDSTLKIQPAELGDSAVYLCASSILRSGGDNEQFFGPGTRLTVL.

CDR3: CASSYRLAGGGRTGELFF. The CDR3 nucleotides are TGTGCCAGCAGTTACCGGCTAGCGGGAGGGGGGCGCACCGGGGAGCTGTTTTTT. The chain has TRBV6-2 or TRBV6-3 and TRBJ2-2; 12 bases match TRBD2. Germline lookup yields CDR1 MNHEY and CDR2 SVGEGT. Losses at the gene ends were 2 bases for V and 4 bases for J; bases not matched to a gene: 8. CDR3 length: 18 residues.

This chain uses TRBV4-1 with TRBJ1-4; tentatively, D is TRBD1 (5 bases). V was trimmed by 4 bases and J by 0 bases, leaving 9 bases between them. In germline, CDR1 is MGHRA, CDR2 YSYEKL. The length of the CDR3 is 15 residues. CDR3 coding DNA: TGCGCCAGCAGCCGTAGGGGTGCAACTAATGAAAAACTGTTTTTT. Residues: CASSRRGATNEKLFF.